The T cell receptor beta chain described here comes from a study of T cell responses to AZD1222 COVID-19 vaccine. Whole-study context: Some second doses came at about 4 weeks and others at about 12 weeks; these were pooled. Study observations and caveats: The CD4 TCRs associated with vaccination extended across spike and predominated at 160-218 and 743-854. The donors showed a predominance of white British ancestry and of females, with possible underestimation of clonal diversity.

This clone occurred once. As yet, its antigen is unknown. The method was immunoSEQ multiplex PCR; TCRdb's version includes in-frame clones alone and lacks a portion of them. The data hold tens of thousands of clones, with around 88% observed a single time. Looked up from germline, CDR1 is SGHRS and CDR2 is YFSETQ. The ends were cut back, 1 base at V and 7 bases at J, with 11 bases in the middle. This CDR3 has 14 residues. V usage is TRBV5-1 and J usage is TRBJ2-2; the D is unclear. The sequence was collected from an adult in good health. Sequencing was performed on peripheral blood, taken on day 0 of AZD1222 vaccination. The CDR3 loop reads CASSLQTSNGELFF. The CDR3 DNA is TGCGCCAGCAGCTTGCAGACCAGCAACGGGGAGCTGTTTTTT.